Following are 24 T cell receptor beta chains from one sample sequenced in a study of response to subunit inactivated influenza vaccine. MiXCR was run by TCRdb on the RT-PCR reads, yielding one entry per CDR3 protein. The data contain some 550,000 distinct CDR3 sequences, approximately 24% of them singletons. These data were also reused for a study on T cells expressing NK-cell markers. That source adds: The authors generated TCR beta cDNA through 5'RACE template switching with UMIs.

This specimen consisted of CD4+ T cells sorted from PBMCs, obtained 11 to 12 days after vaccination. The source of these receptors is a man aged 45-60 years who received an inactivated influenza vaccine.

This clonotype occurred a few times. This rearrangement joins TRBV6-1 to TRBJ2-1; D unclear. Deletions cut 6 bases from V and 7 bases from J, with 19 bases between. The germline gives CDR1 MNHNS, CDR2 SASEGT. The CDR3 contains 15 residues. The CDR3: CASSPPARRKNEQFF. In DNA form, the CDR3 reads TGTGCCAGCAGCCCCCCAGCCCGTAGGAAGAATGAGCAGTTCTTC.

This clonotype was seen at least ten times. This sequence joins TRBV10-3 and TRBJ2-7, with D possibly TRBD2 on 5 matching bases. This CDR3 is 15 amino acids long. Germline lookup yields CDR1 ENHRY and CDR2 SYGVKD. Trimming took off 3 bases at V and 3 bases at J, with 15 bases between the two ends. This CDR3 is CAISDPTGNHYEQYF. CDR3 sequence (DNA): TGTGCCATCAGTGATCCCACGGGAAACCACTACGAGCAGTACTTC.

The chain combines TRBV2 with TRBJ2-7, with a possible D match to TRBD2 (5 bases). The CDR3 sequence is 13 residues long. Germline CDR1 reads SNHLY; CDR2 reads FYNNEI. The germline V and J ends were trimmed by 7 bases and 2 bases, with 12 bases remaining between them. The CDR3 spells CASTRDYAYEQYF. CDR3 coding DNA: TGTGCCAGCACGAGGGATTACGCCTACGAGCAGTACTTC.

The chain combines TRBV10-3 with TRBJ1-4; D is unclear. V lost 8 bases, J lost 4 bases, and 5 bases lay in between. This CDR3 has 11 residues. Germline V gene data show CDR1 as ENHRY and CDR2 as SYGVKD. This chain's CDR3 is CAIGDNEKLFF. CDR3 bases: TGTGCCATCGGAGATAATGAAAAACTGTTTTTT.

This clonotype was counted between two and nine times. CDR3 sequence: CASSLMRGGRHAEQFF. For the CDR3, the DNA is TGTGCCAGCAGTTTAATGAGAGGTGGGAGGCACGCTGAGCAGTTCTTC. This rearrangement joins TRBV28 to TRBJ2-1; the D gene is possibly TRBD2 (6 bases). Germline CDR1 MDHEN, CDR2 SYDVKM. Trimming removed 2 bases at V and 9 bases at J, with 20 bases between. The length of the CDR3 is 16 residues.

The gene calls are TRBV24-1 and TRBJ2-6, with D tentatively TRBD1 or TRBD2 (5 bases each). V was cut by 2 bases and J by 0 bases, with 10 bases left in between. The CDR3 runs 17 residues. Germline-derived CDR1 and CDR2 are KGHDR and SFDVKD. CDR3 bases: TGTGCCACCAGTGATTCGGGACCGATCTCTGGGGCCAACGTCCTGACTTTC. This translates into CATSDSGPISGANVLTF.

The chain combines TRBV7-2 with TRBJ2-7; D perhaps matches TRBD2 (6 bases). This CDR3 contains 13 residues. Germline CDR1 is SGHTA and CDR2 is FQGNSA. Trimming took off 1 base at V and 2 bases at J, with 6 bases between the two ends. The CDR3 protein is CASSLVAAYEQYF. The CDR3 region has the DNA TGTGCCAGCAGCTTAGTAGCGGCCTACGAGCAGTACTTC.

In its sample, this clonotype was seen a few times. The chain links TRBV7-9 to TRBJ1-6; D remains ambiguous. Trimming cost V 6 bases and J 5 bases, with 11 bases left between them. Germline CDR1 SEHNR, CDR2 FQNEAQ (reference sequence). The CDR3 is 14 residues long. The CDR3, as DNA: TGTGCCAGCAGTGAGTCCAGACATAATTCACCCCTCCACTTT. It codes for CASSESRHNSPLHF.

This clonotype was counted a few times. This rearrangement joins TRBV10-3 to TRBJ1-1; maybe TRBD1 (5 bases). The V end lost 0 bases, the J end lost 1 base, and 9 bases lay between the germline ends. From germline, CDR1 is ENHRY and CDR2 SYGVKD. This CDR3 has 15 residues. CDR3 coding DNA: TGTGCCATCAGTGAGTCGAATGGGGCGAACACTGAAGCTTTCTTT. This gives the protein CAISESNGANTEAFF.

V and J are TRBV6-2 or TRBV6-3 and TRBJ1-5, with D hard to call. Germline V lookup: CDR1 MNHEY, CDR2 SVGEGT. The V end lost 4 bases, the J end lost 5 bases, and 27 bases lay between the germline ends. The CDR3 has 19 residues. The CDR3 sequence is CASSFDPRPREGRDQPQHF. The CDR3 DNA follows: TGTGCCAGCAGTTTTGATCCACGACCCCGGGAGGGTAGAGATCAGCCCCAGCATTTT.

This clonotype was seen a few times. V gene TRBV7-2 combines with J gene TRBJ2-7, with TRBD1 matching over 7 bases. The CDR3 has 16 residues. Trimming cost V 5 bases and J 7 bases; bases outside gene matches: 17. Per germline, CDR1 SGHTA and CDR2 FQGNSA. This chain's CDR3 is CASSTTGAPSWREQYF. The CDR3 coding sequence is TGTGCCAGCAGCACCACAGGGGCCCCGTCGTGGAGGGAGCAGTACTTC. Together with reference TRBV7-2 and TRBJ2-7, the CDR3 gives the full variable domain: GAGVSQSPSNKVTEKGKDVELRCDPISGHTALYWYRQSLGQGLEFLIYFQGNSAPDKSGLPSDRFSAERTGGSVSTLTIQRTQQEDSAVYLCASSTTGAPSWREQYFGPGTRLTVT.

The table lists this clonotype with many counts. The genes are TRBV5-6 and TRBJ2-7; D is perhaps TRBD2 (6 bases). Germline-derived CDR1 and CDR2 are SGHDT and YYEEEE. The germline V and J ends were trimmed by 7 bases and 3 bases, with 17 bases remaining between them. There are 14 residues in the CDR3. The chain's CDR3 is CASERRDGHYEQYF. The CDR3, as DNA: TGTGCCAGCGAAAGGAGGGACGGGCACTACGAGCAGTACTTC.

The V call is TRBV6-6, the J call TRBJ2-5; D is uncertain. V lost 6 bases, J lost 2 bases, and 10 bases lay in between. The CDR3 length is 13 residues. Germline V gives CDR1 MNHNY, CDR2 SVGAGI (reference sequence). CDR3 in amino acids: CASSSTSQETQYF. CDR3 DNA sequence: TGTGCCAGCAGCTCCACCTCACAAGAGACCCAGTACTTC.

This clonotype was detected only a few times. The chain recombines TRBV6-1 with TRBJ2-2, with a tentative D call TRBD1 (6 bases). V dropped 8 bases and J dropped 0 bases, with 13 bases sitting between them. The CDR3 loop spans 15 amino acids. Per the germline V gene, CDR1 is MNHNS and CDR2 is SASEGT. This CDR3 reads CASSATGSNTGELFF. DNA of the CDR3: TGTGCCAGCTCGGCGACAGGTTCGAACACCGGGGAGCTGTTTTTT.

V gene TRBV6-1 combines with J gene TRBJ2-1, with 16 bases matching TRBD2. CDR1 MNHNS and CDR2 SASEGT come from the germline V gene. J was trimmed by 8 bases and V by 6 bases; bases with no gene match: 10. The CDR3 runs 17 residues. CDR3 sequence: CASRIPGLAGGPYEQFF. The CDR3 DNA is TGTGCCAGCAGAATCCCGGGACTAGCGGGGGGGCCCTATGAGCAGTTCTTC.

In this sample, this clonotype turned up a few times. The chain uses TRBV3-1 and TRBJ2-1; 16 nucleotides align to TRBD2. V lost 0 bases and J lost 7; bases outside the gene matches: 6. Germline V gene lookup returns CDR1 LGHDT and CDR2 YNNKEL (reference sequence). The CDR3 is 18 amino acids. CDR3 sequence reads: CASSQEGLAGGLSNEQFF. The CDR3 DNA reads TGTGCCAGCAGCCAAGAGGGACTAGCGGGAGGGCTTTCAAATGAGCAGTTCTTC.

J is TRBJ2-1 and V is TRBV14, with D possibly matching TRBD2 (5 bases). Germline V gene lookup returns CDR1 SGHDN and CDR2 FVKESK. This CDR3 region has 15 residues. Trimming removed 7 bases at V and 2 bases at J, with 15 bases between. CDR3 sequence reads: CASNTFTGTYNEQFF. In DNA, the CDR3 is TGTGCCAGCAACACCTTTACCGGGACCTACAATGAGCAGTTCTTC.

This clonotype was seen only a few times. This chain joins TRBV7-2 and TRBJ1-2; TRBD1 matches at 10 bases. Germline CDR1 and CDR2: SGHTA and FQGNSA. The V gene end was trimmed by 5 bases and the J gene end by 7 bases; junction bases not matched to a gene: 10. The CDR3 is made up of 15 amino acids. CDR3 in amino acids: CASSPPGQGFGGYTF. CDR3 DNA sequence: TGTGCCAGCAGCCCCCCGGGACAGGGGTTCGGTGGCTACACCTTC.

This clonotype was detected a few times. This rearrangement joins TRBV6-1 to TRBJ1-1; D is unclear. Germline V CDR1 and CDR2: MNHNS, SASEGT. The CDR3 loop spans 11 amino acids. The V end was cut by 10 bases, the J end by 1 base, with 7 bases between. This CDR3 is CATPGNTEAFF. CDR3 nucleotides: TGTGCCACCCCGGGGAACACTGAAGCTTTCTTT.

A few counts support this clonotype. The chain joins TRBV6-1 to TRBJ1-5, with TRBD1 identical over 8 bases. Per germline, CDR1 MNHNS and CDR2 SASEGT. Trimming took 6 bases from V and 2 from J; bases not matched to a gene: 6. This CDR3 is 15 amino acids long. The CDR3 region is CASRRTGSGNQPQHF. DNA for the CDR3: TGTGCCAGCAGAAGGACAGGGTCGGGCAATCAGCCCCAGCATTTT.

This clonotype was detected a few times. The chain combines TRBV4-3 with TRBJ2-2; 9 bases agree with TRBD1. Germline loops: CDR1 LGHNA, CDR2 YSLEER. There are 15 residues in the CDR3. V lost 1 base to trimming and J lost 6 bases; unmatched junction nucleotides: 3. Written as DNA, the CDR3 is TGCGCCAGCAGCCAAGGGACAGGGGCAGCCGGGGAGCTGTTTTTT. Its protein is CASSQGTGAAGELFF.

This chain uses TRBV4-2 with TRBJ2-7; TRBD1 might be the D (6 bases). V was pared by 3 bases and J by 3 bases, with 15 bases between. Germline CDR1 and CDR2: LGHNA and YNFKEQ. The CDR3 has 15 amino acids. CDR3 residues: CASSQDQDSYYEQYF. The CDR3 DNA reads TGTGCCAGCAGCCAGGATCAGGACAGCTACTACGAGCAGTACTTC.

The CDR3 region is CASRRDQSSYNEQFF. CDR3 DNA sequence: TGTGCCAGCAGGCGAGACCAGAGCTCCTACAATGAGCAGTTCTTC. This sequence joins TRBV5-5 and TRBJ2-1; D is ambiguous. The CDR3 runs 15 residues. Germline V lookup: CDR1 SGHKS, CDR2 YYEKEE (reference sequence). The V end was cut by 5 bases, the J end by 0 bases, with 12 bases between.

The sample holds a few counts of this clonotype. The rearrangement uses TRBV5-1 and TRBJ1-2, with a tentative D call TRBD1 (5 bases). Germline CDR1 SGHRS, CDR2 YFSETQ. The CDR3 extends over 13 amino acids. Trimming left V 3 bases short and J 3 bases short, with 9 bases between. CDR3 in amino acids: CASSYDSDYGYTF. The DNA of the CDR3 is TGCGCCAGCAGCTATGACAGCGACTATGGCTACACCTTC.